One sample yielded the 32 T cell receptor beta chains listed below, sequenced in a study of blood T cell repertoires in COVID-19. Clones were sequenced by immunoSEQ multiplex PCR, and TCRdb holds only the in-frame ones, with some missing. Of around 100,000 clones listed, around nine tenths were seen once; the top ten hold over 8.5%. Sequencing used peripheral blood. The receptor set was obtained from a man aged 80 or over with acute or convalescent COVID-19.

V gene TRBV19 combines with J gene TRBJ2-5; D may be TRBD2 (5 bases). Per germline, CDR1 LNHDA and CDR2 SQIVND (reference sequence). V was clipped by 1 base and J by 5 bases, with 14 bases between them. The CDR3 covers 15 residues. CDR3 loop: CASSIAAAAGETQYF. The CDR3 nucleotides read TGTGCCAGTAGTATAGCAGCGGCAGCCGGGGAGACCCAGTACTTC.

V gene TRBV5-6 combines with J gene TRBJ2-3; 8 bases fit TRBD1. V gave up 5 bases and J gave up 3 bases; unmatched junction bases: 8. This CDR3 has 15 amino acids. Germline-derived CDR1 and CDR2 are SGHDT and YYEEEE. The CDR3 protein is CASSRTGIGTDTQYF. DNA for the CDR3: TGTGCCAGCAGTCGGACAGGGATCGGTACAGATACGCAGTATTTT.

The chain recombines TRBV5-6 with TRBJ1-2; 9 nucleotides agree with TRBD1. CDR1 and CDR2 from the germline V gene are SGHDT and YYEEEE. The CDR3 runs to 17 residues. J was trimmed by 4 bases and V by 0 bases; bases with no gene match: 10. CDR3: CASSLAGGTGSSYGYTF. The CDR3 DNA is TGTGCCAGCAGCTTGGCCGGGGGGACAGGGAGTTCCTATGGCTACACCTTC.

The rearrangement uses TRBV19 and TRBJ2-1, with TRBD2 as a possible D gene (5 bases). The germline gives CDR1 LNHDA, CDR2 SQIVND (reference sequence). This CDR3 is 16 amino acids long. V was pared by 7 bases and J by 6 bases, with 22 bases between. The CDR3 DNA reads TGTGCCAGTACCCCCTCCGGGAATCTTTTAGGCAATGAGCAGTTCTTC. It is translated as CASTPSGNLLGNEQFF. The variable domain in full, completed from reference TRBV19 and TRBJ2-1, reads DGGITQSPKYLFRKEGQNVTLSCEQNLNHDAMYWYRQDPGQGLRLIYYSQIVNDFQKGDIAEGYSVSREKKESFPLTVTSAQKNPTAFYLCASTPSGNLLGNEQFFGPGTRLTVL.

As for this clone: One junction end does not reproduce the germline sequence, and a read error may be involved. The chain joins TRBV10-3 to TRBJ2-1, with 7 nucleotides matching TRBD2. The V gene's germline CDR1 is ENHRY and CDR2 SYGVKD. The CDR3 extends over 14 amino acids. The CDR3 loop reads CAITERDLRNEQFF. As DNA, the CDR3 is TGTGCCATCACTGAGCGGGATTTGCGCAATGAGCAGTTCTTC.

This sequence joins TRBV24-1 and TRBJ1-2; no firm D call. V lost 0 bases and J lost 7, with 11 bases in between. The length of the CDR3 is 14 residues. Germline V gene lookup returns CDR1 KGHDR and CDR2 SFDVKD. DNA for the CDR3: TGTGCCACCAGTGATTTGAGGTGGGAGTCTGGCTACACCTTC. It specifies CATSDLRWESGYTF.

About this clone itself: One junction end does not reproduce the germline sequence, and a read error may be involved. This chain connects TRBV24-1 to TRBJ1-1; 8 positions match TRBD1. The CDR3 is made up of 13 amino acids. CDR1 KGHDR and CDR2 SFDVKD come from the germline V gene. Written as DNA, the CDR3 is TGTGCCACCAGTGACGGGGTGGGACAGGCCCTTCTCTTT. Amino acids: CATSDGVGQALLF.

V is TRBV3-1 (or the pseudogene TRBV3-2) and J is TRBJ1-3; possible D gene TRBD1, 5 bases. The CDR3 is made up of 18 amino acids. V was trimmed by 3 bases and J by 5 bases, leaving 23 bases between them. Germline V CDR1 and CDR2: LGHDT, YNNKEL (reference sequence). This CDR3 is CASSQGDVQGSRRNTIYF. CDR3 bases: TGTGCCAGCAGCCAGGGCGATGTGCAGGGAAGTAGGAGAAACACCATATATTTT.

J is TRBJ1-2 and V is TRBV2; no clear D gene. The CDR3 runs to 13 residues. Germline assignment: CDR1 SNHLY and CDR2 FYNNEI. V lost 6 bases, J lost 1 base, and 9 bases lay in between. CDR3 sequence: CASSLDGNYGYTF. CDR3 nucleotide sequence: TGTGCCAGCAGCCTAGATGGTAACTATGGCTACACCTTC.

This chain connects TRBV4-2 to TRBJ2-7; weak D call: TRBD2 (6 bases). Looked up from germline, CDR1 is LGHNA and CDR2 is YNFKEQ. V lost 4 bases and J 1 base, leaving 17 bases between the germline ends. The length of the CDR3 is 16 residues. The CDR3 nucleotides read TGTGCCAGCAGCCGAGACAACGGGGGTGGGTCCTACGAGCAGTACTTC. It codes for CASSRDNGGGSYEQYF.

The chain uses TRBV5-1 and TRBJ1-1; no clear D. CDR1 is SGHRS, CDR2 YFSETQ, per germline. The CDR3 contains 13 residues. Trimming took off 2 bases at V and 0 bases at J, with 5 bases between the two ends. CDR3 DNA sequence: TGCGCCAGCAGCTTACAGCTGAACACTGAAGCTTTCTTT. Protein: CASSLQLNTEAFF.

The V and J genes are TRBV11-2 and TRBJ1-2; possibly TRBD1 for D (5 bases). The CDR3 runs to 14 residues. The germline V gene encodes CDR1 SGHAT and CDR2 FQNNGV. The V and J ends lost 0 bases and 5 bases respectively, with 10 bases between them. The CDR3 DNA is TGTGCCAGCAGCTTAGATGGAGGGGAGTATGGCTACACCTTC. Its translation: CASSLDGGEYGYTF.

The rearrangement links TRBV5-1 to TRBJ1-5; a possible D gene is TRBD1 (5 bases). V was shortened by 0 bases and J by 1 base, with 8 bases between the two germline ends. Germline V gives CDR1 SGHRS, CDR2 YFSETQ. The CDR3 contains 15 residues. In DNA form, the CDR3 reads TGCGCCAGCAGCTTGGAGGGGATAAGCAATCAGCCCCAGCATTTT. As protein: CASSLEGISNQPQHF.

V gene TRBV2 combines with J gene TRBJ2-2; D may be TRBD2 (6 bases). The germline V and J ends were trimmed by 7 bases and 5 bases, with 20 bases remaining between them. The CDR3 sequence is 16 residues long. Germline V lookup: CDR1 SNHLY, CDR2 FYNNEI. CDR3 in DNA: TGTGCCAGCACAACCCTTCGGGGAGGCTTTACCGGGGAGCTGTTTTTT. This gives the protein CASTTLRGGFTGELFF.

This CDR3 reads CASTPRGLTEAFF. The CDR3 DNA is TGTGCCAGCACCCCGAGAGGGTTAACTGAAGCTTTCTTT. The V gene is TRBV27, the J gene TRBJ1-1; no clear D gene. The CDR3 extends over 13 amino acids. Trimming shortened V by 7 bases and J by 5 bases, and 14 bases separated the two germline ends. CDR1 MNHEY and CDR2 SMNVEV come from the germline V gene (reference sequence).

V usage is TRBV19 and J usage is TRBJ2-1, with 12 bases that match TRBD1. Trimming took 6 bases from V and 7 from J; bases not matched to a gene: 7. Germline CDR1 and CDR2: LNHDA and SQIVND (reference sequence). The CDR3 contains 15 residues. Written as DNA, the CDR3 is TGTGCCAGTAGCTGGGGACAGGGGGCGAAAAATGAGCAGTTCTTC. Residues: CASSWGQGAKNEQFF.

This rearrangement joins TRBV5-1 to TRBJ2-7; the D is unclear. Germline V gene sequence: CDR1 SGHRS, CDR2 YFSETQ. Deletions cut 4 bases from V and 6 bases from J, with 23 bases between. This CDR3 is built from 16 residues. CDR3 DNA: TGCGCCAGCAGCCCGAGAGGATTGATATCCCTGGGCGAGCAGTACTTC. It encodes CASSPRGLISLGEQYF.

The chain links TRBV2 to TRBJ2-7; possibly TRBD1 for D (6 bases). The CDR3 is made up of 15 amino acids. CDR1 is SNHLY, CDR2 FYNNEI, per germline. V lost 6 bases, J lost 0 bases, and 15 bases lay in between. For the CDR3, the DNA is TGTGCCAGCAGGCCAACAGGGTCTCTCTCCTACGAGCAGTACTTC. As protein: CASRPTGSLSYEQYF.

V and J are TRBV24-1 and TRBJ1-3; D gene ambiguous. Germline assignment: CDR1 KGHDR and CDR2 SFDVKD. V was cut by 8 bases and J by 0 bases, with 19 bases left in between. The CDR3 length is 17 residues. The CDR3 loop reads CATICKEKPLSGNTIYF. DNA for the CDR3: TGTGCCACCATTTGCAAGGAGAAACCCCTCTCTGGAAACACCATATATTTT.

V gene TRBV18 combines with J gene TRBJ1-1, with a possible D match to TRBD1 (6 bases). Trimming stripped 3 bases from V and 8 bases from J, with 19 bases between. The V gene's germline CDR1 is KGHSH and CDR2 LQKENI. This CDR3 is 15 amino acids long. This CDR3 is CASSPGQTASREAFF. The DNA for the CDR3 is TGTGCCAGCTCACCCGGACAGACCGCCTCAAGGGAAGCTTTCTTT.

V is TRBV2 and J is TRBJ2-1; 9 bases fit TRBD1. Germline trimming cut 6 bases from V and 1 base from J; bases unmatched to any gene: 7. The CDR3 is made up of 16 amino acids. CDR1 is SNHLY, CDR2 FYNNEI, per germline. The CDR3 here is CASRETGGRSYNEQFF. CDR3 nucleotides: TGTGCCAGCAGGGAGACAGGGGGTCGTTCCTACAATGAGCAGTTCTTC.

In nucleotides, the CDR3 is TGTGCCAGCAGCTTTAGGGGGCGCGGAACTGAAGCTTTCTTT. It encodes CASSFRGRGTEAFF. This chain connects TRBV7-2 to TRBJ1-1, with 7 bases identical to TRBD1. The CDR3 has 14 amino acids. Germline values: CDR1 SGHTA, CDR2 FQGNSA. J lost 5 bases, V lost 3 bases, and 6 bases had no gene match.

The chain combines TRBV7-2 with TRBJ1-1; 9 nucleotides align to TRBD1. Per germline, CDR1 SGHTA and CDR2 FQGNSA. This CDR3 region has 17 residues. Trimming cost V 4 bases and J 5 bases; bases outside gene matches: 14. Written as DNA, the CDR3 is TGTGCCAGCAGCTCAGCCGGGACAGGGAGGGGAAGGACTGAAGCTTTCTTT. Translating it yields CASSSAGTGRGRTEAFF.

V and J are TRBV5-5 and TRBJ2-3, with D maybe TRBD2 (6 bases). The V and J ends lost 4 bases and 3 bases respectively, with 12 bases between them. CDR3 length: 14 residues. In germline, CDR1 is SGHKS, CDR2 YYEKEE (reference sequence). The CDR3 reads CASSPARGTDTQYF. The CDR3 bases are TGTGCCAGCAGCCCGGCCCGGGGGACAGATACGCAGTATTTT.

V is TRBV5-1 and J is TRBJ1-2; 7 positions agree with TRBD1. The CDR3 runs 13 residues. V lost 1 base and J lost 13; bases outside the gene matches: 10. The germline V gene encodes CDR1 SGHRS and CDR2 YFSETQ. The CDR3 here is CASSLIEGQAVTF. DNA for the CDR3: TGCGCCAGCAGCTTGATTGAAGGACAGGCGGTCACCTTC.

The chain uses TRBV28 and TRBJ2-1; 10 bases map to TRBD2. CDR3 length: 16 amino acids. V lost 3 bases and J lost 4; bases outside the gene matches: 6. CDR1 MDHEN and CDR2 SYDVKM come from the germline V gene. DNA for the CDR3: TGTGCCAGCAGTTTCTTAGGGACTAGCGCATACAATGAGCAGTTCTTC. This gives the protein CASSFLGTSAYNEQFF. The entire variable domain, with the rest obtained from reference TRBV28 and TRBJ2-1, is as follows: DVKVTQSSRYLVKRTGEKVFLECVQDMDHENMFWYRQDPGLGLRLIYFSYDVKMKEKGDIPEGYSVSREKKERFSLILESASTNQTSMYLCASSFLGTSAYNEQFFGPGTRLTVL.

This chain joins TRBV7-2 and TRBJ2-2; TRBD1 matches at 8 bases. The CDR3 is 17 residues long. After removal of 2 bases from V and 4 bases from J, the junction contained 9 bases not matched to a gene. From germline, CDR1 is SGHTA and CDR2 FQGNSA. CDR3 region: CASSLSATGGSTGELFF. The CDR3 bases are TGTGCCAGCAGCTTATCCGCTACAGGGGGGAGCACCGGGGAGCTGTTTTTT.

V is TRBV27 and J is TRBJ1-6; possibly TRBD1 for D (6 bases). Deletions cut 6 bases from V and 15 bases from J, with 9 bases between. This CDR3 spans 10 amino acids. The germline V gene has CDR1 MNHEY and CDR2 SMNVEV (reference sequence). CDR3 sequence (DNA): TGTGCCAGCAGGGGACATTTCCTCCACTTT. Its protein product is CASRGHFLHF.

In its sample, this clone was seen once. This same CDR3 is encoded by further DNA sequences in the sample. In nucleotides, the CDR3 is TGCGCCAGCAGCTTGGGGCGGCGGGGGGACCAAGAGACCCAGTACTTC. Residues: CASSLGRRGDQETQYF. V is TRBV5-1 and J is TRBJ2-5; TRBD2 matches at 8 bases. Germline values: CDR1 SGHRS, CDR2 YFSETQ. V shed 0 bases, J shed 0 bases, and the junction held 4 bases outside the gene matches. The CDR3 spans 16 residues.

The CDR3 region is CASSLTDRVLNTQYF. DNA of the CDR3: TGTGCCAGCAGCTTGACCGACAGGGTATTGAATACGCAGTATTTT. This chain connects TRBV5-8 to TRBJ2-3; 7 nucleotides agree with TRBD1. V gave up 1 base and J gave up 7 bases; unmatched junction bases: 9. The germline CDR1 and CDR2 sequences are SGHTS and YDEGEE. There are 15 residues in the CDR3. The variable domain in full, completed from reference TRBV5-8 and TRBJ2-3, reads EAGVTQSPTHLIKTRGQQATLRCSPISGHTSVYWYQQALGLGLQFLLWYDEGEERNRGNFPPRFSGRQFPNYSSELNVNALELEDSALYLCASSLTDRVLNTQYFGPGTRLTVL.

This chain connects TRBV19 to TRBJ2-2; TRBD1 matches at 9 bases. CDR1 and CDR2 from the germline V gene are LNHDA and SQIVND (reference sequence). This CDR3 comprises 14 residues. J was trimmed by 6 bases and V by 4 bases; bases with no gene match: 3. CDR3: CASSRGQGPGELFF. CDR3 DNA sequence: TGTGCCAGTAGTAGAGGACAGGGGCCCGGGGAGCTGTTTTTT.

The chain carries TRBV4-2 and TRBJ1-1; TRBD1 matches at 8 bases. The J segment lost 5 bases and the V segment lost 3 bases, leaving 8 bases of the junction unmatched. Germline values: CDR1 LGHNA, CDR2 YNFKEQ. The length of the CDR3 is 15 residues. The CDR3 loop is CASSHPQGGITEAFF. In DNA, the CDR3 is TGTGCCAGCAGCCACCCACAGGGGGGGATTACTGAAGCTTTCTTT.